This T cell receptor (beta chain) came from a study of T cell responses to AZD1222 COVID-19 vaccine. Findings and caveats of the study: Clonal diversity was possibly underestimated; the donors were predominantly white British and more often female. At baseline, seropositivity was found in only six or seven AZD1222 recipients. Reports indicate that nearly half of spike-specific TCRs are directed at unmutated variant regions. Sampled repertoires all dated from after the peak T cell response.

There are 18 residues in the CDR3. The germline gives CDR1 MGHRA, CDR2 YSYEKL. Germline trimming cut 2 bases from V and 6 bases from J; bases unmatched to any gene: 13. With regard to this clone: What it binds is not known.

This table comes from immunoSEQ multiplex PCR, and its TCRdb copy is limited to in-frame clones, with some not included. The data hold 90,000 to 140,000 clones, with more than 75% observed a single time. Sequencing was performed on peripheral blood, taken on day 0 of AZD1222 vaccination. This chain joins TRBV4-1 and TRBJ2-2; TRBD2 matches 9 bases. The clonotype originates from an adult in good health. The CDR3 loop is CASSQMVPGGGAAGELFF. CDR3 DNA: TGCGCCAGCAGCCAAATGGTCCCTGGCGGGGGGGCAGCCGGGGAGCTGTTTTTT.